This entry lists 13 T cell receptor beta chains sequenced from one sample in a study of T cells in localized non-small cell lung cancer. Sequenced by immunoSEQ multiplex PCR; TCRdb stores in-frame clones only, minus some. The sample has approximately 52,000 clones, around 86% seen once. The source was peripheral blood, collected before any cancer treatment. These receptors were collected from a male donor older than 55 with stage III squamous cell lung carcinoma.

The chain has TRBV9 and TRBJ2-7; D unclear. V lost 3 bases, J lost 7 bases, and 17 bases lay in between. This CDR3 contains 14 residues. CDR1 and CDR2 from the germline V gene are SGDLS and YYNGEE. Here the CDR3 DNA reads TGTGCCAGCAGCGGCCGCCCTTCTACCGGGGAGCAGTACTTC. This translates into CASSGRPSTGEQYF.

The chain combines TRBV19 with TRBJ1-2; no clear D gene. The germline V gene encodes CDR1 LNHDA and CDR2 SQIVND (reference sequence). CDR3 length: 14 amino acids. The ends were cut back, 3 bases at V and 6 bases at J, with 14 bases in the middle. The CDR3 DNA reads TGTGCCAGTAGTATCCCCGGAAGGAATCATGGCTACACCTTC. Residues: CASSIPGRNHGYTF.

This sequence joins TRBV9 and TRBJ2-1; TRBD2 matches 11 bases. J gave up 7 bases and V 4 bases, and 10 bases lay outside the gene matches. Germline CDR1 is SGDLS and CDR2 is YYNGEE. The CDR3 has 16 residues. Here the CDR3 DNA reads TGTGCCAGCAGCATACCAACTAGCGGGAGAGGGAATGAGCAGTTCTTC. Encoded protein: CASSIPTSGRGNEQFF.

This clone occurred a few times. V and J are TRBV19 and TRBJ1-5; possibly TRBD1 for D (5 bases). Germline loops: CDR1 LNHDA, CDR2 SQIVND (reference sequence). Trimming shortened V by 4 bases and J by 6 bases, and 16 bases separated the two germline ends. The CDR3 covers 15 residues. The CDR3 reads CASSTHGGVGQPQHF. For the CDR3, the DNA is TGTGCCAGTAGTACCCACGGAGGGGTAGGTCAGCCCCAGCATTTT.

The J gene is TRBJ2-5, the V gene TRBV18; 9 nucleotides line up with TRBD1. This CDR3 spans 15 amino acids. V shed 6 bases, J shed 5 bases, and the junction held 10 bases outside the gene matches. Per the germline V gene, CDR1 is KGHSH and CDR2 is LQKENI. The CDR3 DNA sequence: TGTGCCAGCTCCACCGGGACAGGGTACCCCGAGACCCAGTACTTC. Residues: CASSTGTGYPETQYF.

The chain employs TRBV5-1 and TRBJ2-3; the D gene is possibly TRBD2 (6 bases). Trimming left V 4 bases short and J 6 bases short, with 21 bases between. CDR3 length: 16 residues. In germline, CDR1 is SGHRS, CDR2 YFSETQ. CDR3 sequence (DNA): TGCGCCAGCAGCCACGATCGGTTAGCGGAGCGGGATACGCAGTATTTT. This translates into CASSHDRLAERDTQYF.

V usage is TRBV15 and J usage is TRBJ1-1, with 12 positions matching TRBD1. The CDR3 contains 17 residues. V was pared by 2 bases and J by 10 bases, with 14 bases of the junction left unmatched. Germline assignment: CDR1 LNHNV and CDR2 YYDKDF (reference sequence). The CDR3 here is CATSRPLGTGGAGGAFF. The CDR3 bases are TGTGCCACCAGCAGACCCCTAGGGACAGGGGGCGCCGGAGGAGCTTTCTTT.

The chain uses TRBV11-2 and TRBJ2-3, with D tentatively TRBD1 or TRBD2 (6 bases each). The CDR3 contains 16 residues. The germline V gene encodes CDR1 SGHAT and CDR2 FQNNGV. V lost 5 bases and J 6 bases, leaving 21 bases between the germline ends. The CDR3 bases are TGTGCCAGCAGCCCTACCGTCATCCAGGGGAGGGATACGCAGTATTTT. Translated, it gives CASSPTVIQGRDTQYF.

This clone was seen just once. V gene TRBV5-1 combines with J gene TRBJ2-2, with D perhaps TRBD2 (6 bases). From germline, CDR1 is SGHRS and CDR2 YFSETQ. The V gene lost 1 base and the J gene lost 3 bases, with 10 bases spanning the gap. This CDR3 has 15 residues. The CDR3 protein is CASSLSSVYTGELFF. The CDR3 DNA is TGCGCCAGCAGCTTGTCTAGCGTGTACACCGGGGAGCTGTTTTTT. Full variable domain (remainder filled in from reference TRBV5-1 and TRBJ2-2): KAGVTQTPRYLIKTRGQQVTLSCSPISGHRSVSWYQQTPGQGLQFLFEYFSETQRNKGNFPGRFSGRQFSNSRSEMNVSTLELGDSALYLCASSLSSVYTGELFFGEGSRLTVL.

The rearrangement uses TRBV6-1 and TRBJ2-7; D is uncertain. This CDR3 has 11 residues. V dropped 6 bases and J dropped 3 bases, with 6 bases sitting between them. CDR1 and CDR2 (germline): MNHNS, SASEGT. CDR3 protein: CASSHVYEQYF. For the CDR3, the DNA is TGTGCCAGCAGCCACGTCTACGAGCAGTACTTC.

The CDR3 protein is CASSPRQVMNTEAFF. CDR3 nucleotide sequence: TGTGCCAGCAGCCCCCGACAGGTCATGAACACTGAAGCTTTCTTT. The chain combines TRBV5-5 with TRBJ1-1; D is perhaps TRBD1 (6 bases). This CDR3 region has 15 residues. Germline-derived CDR1 and CDR2 are SGHKS and YYEKEE (reference sequence). Between the trimmed V and J ends, which lost 4 bases and 0 bases, there was a span of 13 bases.

CDR3 nucleotides: TGTGCCAGCAGCTTAGTTAGGCCAACTAATGAAAAACTGTTTTTT. As protein: CASSLVRPTNEKLFF. V and J are TRBV7-2 and TRBJ1-4; D is unclear. The CDR3 loop spans 15 amino acids. The V gene lost 1 base and the J gene lost 0 bases, with 6 bases spanning the gap. Looked up from germline, CDR1 is SGHTA and CDR2 is FQGNSA.

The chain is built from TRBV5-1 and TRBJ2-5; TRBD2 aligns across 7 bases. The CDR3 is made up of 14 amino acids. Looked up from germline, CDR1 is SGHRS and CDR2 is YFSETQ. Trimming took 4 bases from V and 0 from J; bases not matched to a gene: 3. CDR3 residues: CASSPGGYQETQYF. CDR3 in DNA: TGCGCCAGCAGCCCCGGGGGGTACCAAGAGACCCAGTACTTC. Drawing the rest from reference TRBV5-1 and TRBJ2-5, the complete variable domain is KAGVTQTPRYLIKTRGQQVTLSCSPISGHRSVSWYQQTPGQGLQFLFEYFSETQRNKGNFPGRFSGRQFSNSRSEMNVSTLELGDSALYLCASSPGGYQETQYFGPGTRLLVL.